Reported below is one T cell receptor beta chain. Germline V gives CDR1 SQVTM, CDR2 ANQGSEA. Trimming left V 4 bases short and J 8 bases short, with 14 bases between. The CDR3 consists of 13 residues. This specimen comes from a study of control samples from healthy donors and cancer patients. Some clones are missing from TCRdb's copy, which holds only in-frame ones; the method was immunoSEQ multiplex PCR. The sample contains about 75,000 clones, approximately 94% of which appear only once. The source is a woman between 40 and 55 years old in good health. Source material: blood. This chain links TRBV29-1 with TRBJ1-4, with D unclear. For the CDR3, the DNA is TGCAGCGTTGGTAGGGTGGGATGGGAAAAACTGTTTTTT. Translated: CSVGRVGWEKLFF.